This TCR beta chain derives from a study of cytomegalovirus exposure and HLA in healthy donors. This clone occurred a few times. Antigen specificity is unknown. Primers included in the PCR were 60 Vbeta and 13 Jbeta primers. Profiled with immunoSEQ multiplex PCR; TCRdb holds only in-frame clones, not every one. The sample lists roughly 150,000 clones; approximately 79% were seen once. Overall study findings and caveats: Sequencing artifact likely explains a cluster of highly shared sequence variants. The authors listed 150 to 200 TCR beta chains as cytomegalovirus-associated. Apart from CMV serostatus, no immune exposure information was available. Some public TCRs appeared in many individuals, while most sequences were rare.

The sequence was obtained from a female donor in good health and CMV-seronegative. Sequences were obtained from PBMCs.

This chain's CDR3 is CASSLRSGTGGYYEQYF. DNA for the CDR3: TGCGCCAGCAGCTTGAGGTCCGGGACAGGGGGTTACTACGAGCAGTACTTC. The V call is TRBV5-1, the J call TRBJ2-7; 11 bases agree with TRBD1. The CDR3 is 17 amino acids. The germline gives CDR1 SGHRS, CDR2 YFSETQ. The trim removed 1 base at V and 3 bases at J, leaving 9 bases unmatched.